This entry is about one T cell receptor (beta chain). The sample is drawn from a study of cytomegalovirus exposure and HLA in healthy donors. Clones were read by immunoSEQ multiplex PCR, and TCRdb kept only the in-frame ones, dropping some. The table shows 150,000 to 200,000 clones, with 86% occurring only once. This CDR3 is built from 15 residues. The V gene's germline CDR1 is LNHDA and CDR2 SQIVND (reference sequence). With V trimmed by 4 bases and J by 6 bases, 10 bases remained unmatched. The TCR originated in a man aged 30 to 39 in good health and CMV-seropositive. The chain uses TRBV19 and TRBJ1-2, with 8 bases that match TRBD1. Sequencing was carried out using PBMCs. The CDR3: CASSTDRERADGYTF. The CDR3 DNA reads TGTGCCAGTAGTACGGACAGGGAAAGAGCGGATGGCTACACCTTC.